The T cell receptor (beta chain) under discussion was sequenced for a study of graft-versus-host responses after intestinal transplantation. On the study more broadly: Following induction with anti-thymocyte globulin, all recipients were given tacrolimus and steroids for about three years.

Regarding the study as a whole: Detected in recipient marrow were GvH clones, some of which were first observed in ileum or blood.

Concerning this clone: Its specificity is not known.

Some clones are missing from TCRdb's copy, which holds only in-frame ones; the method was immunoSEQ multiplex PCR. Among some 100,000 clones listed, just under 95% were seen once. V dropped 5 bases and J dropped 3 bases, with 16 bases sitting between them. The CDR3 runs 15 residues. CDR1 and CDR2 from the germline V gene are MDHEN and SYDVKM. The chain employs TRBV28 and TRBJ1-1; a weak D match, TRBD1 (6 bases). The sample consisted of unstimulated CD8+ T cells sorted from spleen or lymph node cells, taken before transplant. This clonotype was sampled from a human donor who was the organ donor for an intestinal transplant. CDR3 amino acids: CASSMNRQGYTEAFF. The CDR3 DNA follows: TGTGCCAGCAGTATGAATAGGCAGGGGTACACTGAAGCTTTCTTT. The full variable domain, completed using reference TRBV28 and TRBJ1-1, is DVKVTQSSRYLVKRTGEKVFLECVQDMDHENMFWYRQDPGLGLRLIYFSYDVKMKEKGDIPEGYSVSREKKERFSLILESASTNQTSMYLCASSMNRQGYTEAFFGQGTRLTVV.